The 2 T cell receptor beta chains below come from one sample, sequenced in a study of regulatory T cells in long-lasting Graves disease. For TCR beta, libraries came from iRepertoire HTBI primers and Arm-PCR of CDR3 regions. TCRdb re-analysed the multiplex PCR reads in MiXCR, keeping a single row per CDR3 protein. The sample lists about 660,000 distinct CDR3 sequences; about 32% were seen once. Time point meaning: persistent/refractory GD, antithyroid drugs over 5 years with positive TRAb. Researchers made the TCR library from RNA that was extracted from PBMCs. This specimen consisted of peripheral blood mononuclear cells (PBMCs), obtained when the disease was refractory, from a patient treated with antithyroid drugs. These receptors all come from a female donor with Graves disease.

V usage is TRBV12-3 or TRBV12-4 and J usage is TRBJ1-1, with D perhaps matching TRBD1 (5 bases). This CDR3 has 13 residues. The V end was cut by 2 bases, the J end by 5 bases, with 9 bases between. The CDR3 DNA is TGTGCCAGCAGTTTATTGGGGGAGACTGAAGCTTTCTTT. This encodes CASSLLGETEAFF.

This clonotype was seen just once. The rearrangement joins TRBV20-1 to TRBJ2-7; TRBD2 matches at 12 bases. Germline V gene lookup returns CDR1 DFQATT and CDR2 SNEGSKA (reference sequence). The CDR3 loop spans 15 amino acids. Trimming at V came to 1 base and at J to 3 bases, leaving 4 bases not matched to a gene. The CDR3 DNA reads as TGCAGTGCTAGAGGAGGGACTAGCGGGTTCTACGAGCAGTACTTC. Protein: CSARGGTSGFYEQYF.